This T cell receptor (beta chain) was documented in a study of regulatory T cells in long-lasting Graves disease (dated by TCRdb to the early 2020s). With respect to the entire study: To count as having persistent Graves' disease, a patient had to have received antithyroid drug treatment for over 5 years with TSH receptor autoantibodies remaining persistently positive. Persistent Graves' disease patients were compared with newly diagnosed Graves' disease patients by peripheral blood TCR sequencing and RNA sequencing. In the clinical cohort, patients with persistent Graves' disease had used antithyroid drugs for an average of roughly ten years. A total of around 33 samples underwent TCR sequencing, from around 13 patients with persistent Graves' disease and some 20 patients with newly diagnosed Graves' disease. The study was conducted in China and was registered as a clinical trial.

Overall study results and their limits: Compared with newly diagnosed patients, persistent Graves' disease patients had lower TCR Shannon entropy and fewer highly expanded clones, which suggests clonal expansion. As a limitation, the authors acknowledged that the small sample size may reduce accuracy. The study examined only peripheral blood because the primary lesion, thyroid tissue, could not be accessed. Persistent disease showed preferential use of TRBV28, TRBJ1-2 and TRBJ2-5, whereas newly diagnosed disease favored TRBV20-1 and TRBJ2-1. A larger number of public clonotypes was shared among persistent patients (more than 2,500) than among newly diagnosed patients (around 970). Sequencing and analysis were restricted to the TCR beta chain.

The method was multiplex PCR. The sequencer listed for this sample is Illumina HiSeq 4000. iRepertoire HTBI primers and Arm-PCR amplification of CDR3 regions were used to construct TCR beta libraries. PCR products were gel purified before sequencing. Under the source paper's analysis protocol: Across samples, roughly 60 TRBV and 13 to 15 TRBJ segments were identified and used for gene usage analysis of CDR3 amino acid clonotypes. COPE and FqMerger were used to merge the filtered high-quality paired reads into contigs. BLAST was used to align contigs to IMGT TRBV, TRBD and TRBJ reference genes, with CDR3 defined following IMGT. Any clonotype with a frequency above 0.1% was classified as a highly expanded clone. Shannon entropy was used to measure repertoire diversity, and the Gini coefficient was used to measure V-J evenness. Clonotypes shared by more than one individual were considered public. TCRdb redid the processing of the public reads, applying fastp at Q25 and MiXCR, and retained in-frame beta chains. Under each unique CDR3 protein, matching rows form one entry showing the most common genes and DNA. TCRdb's processing, not the authors', yielded these V and J calls. The sample records a few hundred thousand distinct CDR3 sequences, less than 30% of which are singletons. The ten largest make up less than 30% of the sample.

The intended sense of this specimen's time point label: persistent/refractory GD, antithyroid drugs over 5 years with positive TRAb. For both TCR sequencing and RNA sequencing, RNA was extracted from PBMCs using TRIzol. The diagnosis of Graves' disease followed American Thyroid Association guidelines. The patients came from an endocrinology department in Xi'an, China. Each patient gave roughly 10 milliliters of peripheral blood, collected in an EDTA anticoagulant tube. PBMCs were isolated by Ficoll Paque Plus density gradient separation without further T cell sorting. An Agilent 2100 Bioanalyzer and agarose gel were used to assess RNA quality, and a NanoDrop 2000 was used to measure RNA concentration. V loses 4 bases of germline sequence and J loses 1 base, and the interval between the two ends is 13 bases. The CDR1 and CDR2 encoded by the germline V gene are MNHNS and SASEGT. CDR3 length: 15 amino acids, cysteine to phenylalanine. Just CDR3 DNA is preserved here, 45 bases in frame from base 1.

This clonotype has at least ten counts. Which antigen it targets is not known. Base qualities are not at hand, and no much larger clone is one base apart. Sample: peripheral blood mononuclear cells (PBMCs), taken when the disease was refractory, from a patient treated with antithyroid drugs. This clonotype originated in a middle-aged woman with Graves disease. Donor details come from another sample of the same person, matched by shared clones. The chain employs TRBV6-1 and TRBJ1-1, with no confident D gene call. The DNA is as follows: TGTGCCAGCAGTGGCCGGTATGGCCCGAACACTGAAGCTTTCTTT. It encodes CASSGRYGPNTEAFF.